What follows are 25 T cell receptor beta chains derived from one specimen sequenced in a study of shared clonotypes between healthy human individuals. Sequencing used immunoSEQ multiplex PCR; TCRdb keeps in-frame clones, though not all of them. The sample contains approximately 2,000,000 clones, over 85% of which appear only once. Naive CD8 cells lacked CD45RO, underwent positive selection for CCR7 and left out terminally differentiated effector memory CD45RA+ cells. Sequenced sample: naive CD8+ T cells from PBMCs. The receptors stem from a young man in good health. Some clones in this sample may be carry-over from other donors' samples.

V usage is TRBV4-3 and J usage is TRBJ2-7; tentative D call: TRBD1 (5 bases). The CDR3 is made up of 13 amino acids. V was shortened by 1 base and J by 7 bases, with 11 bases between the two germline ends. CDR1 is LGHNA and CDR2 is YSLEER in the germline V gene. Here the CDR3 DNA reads TGCGCCAGCAGCCAAGCCGTTAAGGGGGAGCAGTACTTC. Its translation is CASSQAVKGEQYF.

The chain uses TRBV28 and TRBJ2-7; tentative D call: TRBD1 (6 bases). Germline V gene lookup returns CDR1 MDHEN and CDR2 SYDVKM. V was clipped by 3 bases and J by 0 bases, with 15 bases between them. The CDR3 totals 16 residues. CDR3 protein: CASSFHPDSPSYEQYF. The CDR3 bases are TGTGCCAGCAGTTTCCACCCGGACAGCCCCTCCTACGAGCAGTACTTC. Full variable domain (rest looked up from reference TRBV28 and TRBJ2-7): DVKVTQSSRYLVKRTGEKVFLECVQDMDHENMFWYRQDPGLGLRLIYFSYDVKMKEKGDIPEGYSVSREKKERFSLILESASTNQTSMYLCASSFHPDSPSYEQYFGPGTRLTVT.

The chain's CDR3 is CASSSRGGEQFF. In nucleotides, the CDR3 is TGTGCCAGCAGCTCCCGTGGCGGTGAGCAGTTCTTC. The chain links TRBV11-2 to TRBJ2-1; D gene unclear. The CDR3 totals 12 residues. Trimming took 4 bases from V and 9 from J, leaving 10 bases between them. Looked up from germline, CDR1 is SGHAT and CDR2 is FQNNGV.

The CDR3 loop reads CASSPRDQGPSSYEQYF. CDR3 bases: TGTGCCAGCTCACCACGGGATCAGGGGCCCTCCTCCTACGAGCAGTACTTC. The V and J genes are TRBV18 and TRBJ2-7; D is perhaps TRBD1 (6 bases). V was shortened by 1 base and J by 0 bases, with 16 bases between the two germline ends. Germline lookup yields CDR1 KGHSH and CDR2 LQKENI. The CDR3 is 17 amino acids.

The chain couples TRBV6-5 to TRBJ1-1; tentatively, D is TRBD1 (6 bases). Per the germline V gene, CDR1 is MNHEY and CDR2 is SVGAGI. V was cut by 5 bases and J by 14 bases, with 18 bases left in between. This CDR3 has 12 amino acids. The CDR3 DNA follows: TGTGCCAGCAGTCACCCTATAGAGGGGGAATTCTTT. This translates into CASSHPIEGEFF.

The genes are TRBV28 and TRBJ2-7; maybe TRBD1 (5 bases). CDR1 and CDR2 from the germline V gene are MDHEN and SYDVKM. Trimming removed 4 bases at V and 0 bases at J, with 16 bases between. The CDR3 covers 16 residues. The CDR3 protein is CASSSFRATISYEQYF. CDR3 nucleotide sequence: TGTGCCAGCAGTTCTTTCAGGGCAACTATCTCCTACGAGCAGTACTTC.

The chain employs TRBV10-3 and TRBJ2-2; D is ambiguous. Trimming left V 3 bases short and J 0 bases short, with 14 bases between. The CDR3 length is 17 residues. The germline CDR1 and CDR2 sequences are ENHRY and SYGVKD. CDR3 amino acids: CAISDILGPANTGELFF. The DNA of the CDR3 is TGTGCCATCAGTGATATCCTAGGCCCCGCGAACACCGGGGAGCTGTTTTTT.

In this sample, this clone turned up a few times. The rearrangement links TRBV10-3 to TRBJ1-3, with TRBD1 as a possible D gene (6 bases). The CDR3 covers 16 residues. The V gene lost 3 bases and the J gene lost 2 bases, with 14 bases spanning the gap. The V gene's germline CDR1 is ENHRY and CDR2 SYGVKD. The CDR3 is CAISEPDSITGNTIYF. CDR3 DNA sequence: TGTGCCATCAGTGAACCGGACAGTATCACTGGAAACACCATATATTTT.

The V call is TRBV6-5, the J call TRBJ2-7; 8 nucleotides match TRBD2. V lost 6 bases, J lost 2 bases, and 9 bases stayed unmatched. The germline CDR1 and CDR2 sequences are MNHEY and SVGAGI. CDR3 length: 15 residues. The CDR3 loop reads CASRPPTSAAYEQYF. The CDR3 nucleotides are TGTGCCAGCAGGCCCCCGACTAGCGCTGCCTACGAGCAGTACTTC.

The CDR3 spells CASSPLERRYGYTF. The CDR3 DNA is TGTGCCAGCAGTCCCTTAGAGAGACGGTATGGCTACACCTTC. The chain uses TRBV27 and TRBJ1-2, with no clear D. Germline V lookup: CDR1 MNHEY, CDR2 SMNVEV (reference sequence). V was cut by 5 bases and J by 5 bases, with 15 bases left in between. The length of the CDR3 is 14 residues.

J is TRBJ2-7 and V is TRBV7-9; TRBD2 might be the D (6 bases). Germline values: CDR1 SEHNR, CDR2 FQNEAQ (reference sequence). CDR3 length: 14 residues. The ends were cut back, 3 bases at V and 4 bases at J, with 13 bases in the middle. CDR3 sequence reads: CASSFGGIIYEQYF. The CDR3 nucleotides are TGTGCCAGCAGCTTTGGGGGGATAATTTACGAGCAGTACTTC.

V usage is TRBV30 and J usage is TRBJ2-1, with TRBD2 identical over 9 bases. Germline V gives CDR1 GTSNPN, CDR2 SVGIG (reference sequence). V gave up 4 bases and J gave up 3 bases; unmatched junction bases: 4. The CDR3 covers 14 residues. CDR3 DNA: TGTGCCTGGACCCTAGCGGGGAGCTACAATGAGCAGTTCTTC. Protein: CAWTLAGSYNEQFF.

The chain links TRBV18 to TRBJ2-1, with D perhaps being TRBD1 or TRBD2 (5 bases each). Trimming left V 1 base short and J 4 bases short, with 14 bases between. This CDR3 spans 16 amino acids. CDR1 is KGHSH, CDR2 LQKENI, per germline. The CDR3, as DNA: TGTGCCAGCTCACCACTTGGGGGAGCGGCGTACAATGAGCAGTTCTTC. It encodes CASSPLGGAAYNEQFF. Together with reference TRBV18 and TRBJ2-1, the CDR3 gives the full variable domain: NAGVMQNPRHLVRRRGQEARLRCSPMKGHSHVYWYRQLPEEGLKFMVYLQKENIIDESGMPKERFSAEFPKEGPSILRIQQVVRGDSAAYFCASSPLGGAAYNEQFFGPGTRLTVL.

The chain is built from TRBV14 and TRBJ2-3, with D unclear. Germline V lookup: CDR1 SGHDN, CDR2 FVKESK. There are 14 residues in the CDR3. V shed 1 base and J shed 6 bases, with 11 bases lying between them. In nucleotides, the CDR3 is TGTGCCAGCAGCCAAGTGAACAGTAAGGATACGCAGTATTTT. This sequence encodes CASSQVNSKDTQYF.

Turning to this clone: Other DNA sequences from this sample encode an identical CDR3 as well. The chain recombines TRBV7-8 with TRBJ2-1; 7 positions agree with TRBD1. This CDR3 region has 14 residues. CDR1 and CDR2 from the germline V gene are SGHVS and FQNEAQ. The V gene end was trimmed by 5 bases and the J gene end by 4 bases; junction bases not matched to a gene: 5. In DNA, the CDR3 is TGTGCCAGCAGCCCACGGGACAGATACAATGAGCAGTTCTTC. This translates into CASSPRDRYNEQFF.

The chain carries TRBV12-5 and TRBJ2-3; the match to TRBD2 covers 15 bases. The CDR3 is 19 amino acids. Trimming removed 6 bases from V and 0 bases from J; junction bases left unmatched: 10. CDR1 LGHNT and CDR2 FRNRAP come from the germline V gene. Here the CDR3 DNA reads TGTGCTAGTGGACTCATCCCGGGACTAGCGGGAGGAAGCACAGATACGCAGTATTTT. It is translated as CASGLIPGLAGGSTDTQYF.

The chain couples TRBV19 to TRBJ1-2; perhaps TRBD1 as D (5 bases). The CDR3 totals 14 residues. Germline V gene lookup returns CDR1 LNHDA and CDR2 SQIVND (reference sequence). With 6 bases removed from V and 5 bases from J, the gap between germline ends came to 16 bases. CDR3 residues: CASSPGRNLYGYTF. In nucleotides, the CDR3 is TGTGCCAGTAGCCCGGGACGGAACCTATATGGCTACACCTTC.

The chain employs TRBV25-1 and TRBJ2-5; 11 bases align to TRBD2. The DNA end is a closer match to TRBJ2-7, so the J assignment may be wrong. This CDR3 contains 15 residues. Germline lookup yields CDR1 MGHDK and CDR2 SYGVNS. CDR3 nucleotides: TGTGCCAGCAGTGAAGGACTAGCGGGCCGCTACGAGCAGTACTTC. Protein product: CASSEGLAGRYEQYF.

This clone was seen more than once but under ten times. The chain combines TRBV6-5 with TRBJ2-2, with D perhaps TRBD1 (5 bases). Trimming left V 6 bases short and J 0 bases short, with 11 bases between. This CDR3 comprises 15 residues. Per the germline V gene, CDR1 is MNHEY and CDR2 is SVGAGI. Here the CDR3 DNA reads TGTGCCAGCAGACCGGACAAATCGAACACCGGGGAGCTGTTTTTT. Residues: CASRPDKSNTGELFF.

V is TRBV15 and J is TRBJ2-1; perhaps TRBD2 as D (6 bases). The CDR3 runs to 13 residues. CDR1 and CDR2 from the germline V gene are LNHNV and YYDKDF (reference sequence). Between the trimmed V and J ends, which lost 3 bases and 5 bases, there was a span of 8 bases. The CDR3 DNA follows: TGTGCCACCAGCAGGTGGGAGGACAATGAGCAGTTCTTC. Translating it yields CATSRWEDNEQFF.

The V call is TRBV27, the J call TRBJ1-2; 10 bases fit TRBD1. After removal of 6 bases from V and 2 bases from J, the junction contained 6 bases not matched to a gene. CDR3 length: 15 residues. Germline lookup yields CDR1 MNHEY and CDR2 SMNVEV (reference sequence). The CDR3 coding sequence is TGTGCCAGCAGGGGACCGGACAGGGGGAACTATGGCTACACCTTC. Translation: CASRGPDRGNYGYTF.

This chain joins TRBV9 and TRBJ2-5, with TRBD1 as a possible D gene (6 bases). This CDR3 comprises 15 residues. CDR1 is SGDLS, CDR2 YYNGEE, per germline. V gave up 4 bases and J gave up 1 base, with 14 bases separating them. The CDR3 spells CASSRMDRIQETQYF. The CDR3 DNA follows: TGTGCCAGCAGCCGTATGGACAGAATCCAAGAGACCCAGTACTTC.

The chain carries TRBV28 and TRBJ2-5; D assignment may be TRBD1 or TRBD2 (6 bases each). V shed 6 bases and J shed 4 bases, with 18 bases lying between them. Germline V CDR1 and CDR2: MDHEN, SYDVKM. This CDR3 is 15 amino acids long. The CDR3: CASSLEGDLGETQYF. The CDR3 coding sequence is TGTGCCAGCAGCCTGGAGGGGGACCTCGGAGAGACCCAGTACTTC. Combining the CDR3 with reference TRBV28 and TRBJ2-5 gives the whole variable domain DVKVTQSSRYLVKRTGEKVFLECVQDMDHENMFWYRQDPGLGLRLIYFSYDVKMKEKGDIPEGYSVSREKKERFSLILESASTNQTSMYLCASSLEGDLGETQYFGPGTRLLVL.

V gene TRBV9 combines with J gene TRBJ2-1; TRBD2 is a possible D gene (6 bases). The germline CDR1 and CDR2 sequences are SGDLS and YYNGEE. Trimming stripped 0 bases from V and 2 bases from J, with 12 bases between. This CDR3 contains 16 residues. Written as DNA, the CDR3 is TGTGCCAGCAGCGTAGGAGGCGGGAAGCCCTACAATGAGCAGTTCTTC. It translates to CASSVGGGKPYNEQFF.

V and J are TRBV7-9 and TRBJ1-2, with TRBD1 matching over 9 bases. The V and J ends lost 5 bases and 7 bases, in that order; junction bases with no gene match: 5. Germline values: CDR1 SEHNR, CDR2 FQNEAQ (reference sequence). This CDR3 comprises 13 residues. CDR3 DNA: TGTGCCAGCAGCACGGGACAGGGTGCTGGCTACACCTTC. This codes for CASSTGQGAGYTF.